This paragraph reports one T cell receptor (beta chain). In its sample, this clone was seen a few times. Its antigen is unknown. No much larger clonotype is one base removed from it; base qualities were not supplied. The sample is drawn from a study of shared clonotypes between healthy human individuals (TCRdb year 2020). For the study in its entirety: The cohort included three men and a couple of women between 18 and 49 years of age. Per donor, leukapheresis produced somewhere between about 0.94 and 8.9 billion PBMCs. To estimate repertoire size and how much clonotypes are shared between individuals, the study performed deep sequencing of blood TCR repertoires from about 5 healthy adults. Libraries were prepared and TCR repertoires were sequenced by different laboratories using diverse techniques, in order to increase sequencing depth and limit assay-specific biases. What the work shows at the level of the full study, not this receptor alone: Because the study included only a small number of donors, the genetic and exposure-history diversity represented was limited. Sampling was restricted to blood, and TCR repertoires in tissue are likely to differ from TCR repertoires in blood. Pairwise subsampling indicated that sequencing depth was expected to affect the degree of clonotype sharing among donors.

TCR CDR3 regions were amplified from genomic DNA by multiplex PCR using the deep immunoSEQ assay. Genomic DNA extracted from each cell subset was distributed evenly over all wells of several immunoSEQ 96-well plates, and each plate served as one replicate. For unsorted PBMC, approximately 0.3 ug of genomic DNA, equivalent to about 30,000 T cell genomes, went into each replicate PCR. Unsorted PBMC genomic DNA was sequenced across ten immunoSEQ deep assay plates. The purified libraries were quantified using a Qubit 3.0 fluorometer, sized with a Bioanalyzer 2100, and then quantified again using the KAPA Library Quantification kit. Every immunoSEQ 96-well plate was sequenced on a separate single-read 150-cycle Illumina NextSeq 550 flow cell. In the source study's methods: The immunoSEQ output contained only junctional sequences without quality scores, so filtering could not match that applied to full-length reads. To assign V/J genes and CDR3, sequences were annotated using PyIR, a Python wrapper for IgBLAST v1.9, with IMGT germline references. Any read was removed if the V/J assignment was weak (E-value above 1e-6), the CDR3 was missing, or the read contained stop codons, out-of-frame junctions, or ambiguous translated residues. V3J clonotypes were defined as sequences sharing the same inferred V gene, J gene, and CDR3 amino acid sequence. The percentage overlap between two repertoires was calculated by dividing the number of shared unique clonotypes by the size of the smaller repertoire. Three approaches were used to assess repertoire richness: RTK rarefaction, the Chao1 estimator, and Recon v2.1 estimates of unobserved clonotypes. The immuneACCESS repertoire file appears here via TCRdb, limited to in-frame rearrangements. These files lack a portion of the clones; in checked studies, under half of the deficit traces to unresolved V genes, and the cause of the others is not known. From that table come the V and J calls and clone size; the DNA was used to work out D and trimming. The sample yields around 440,000 clones; approximately 80% were counted once. Clones ranked in the top ten supply more than 10% of the sample.

From the cysteine up to the phenylalanine, the CDR3 has a length of 14 residues. Only CDR3 DNA remains: 42 bases, in frame from the first base. The V and J ends are trimmed by 0 bases and 1 base, leaving 8 bases between them. For CDR1 and CDR2, the germline V gene (reference sequence) lists SGHNT and YYREEE. The donors were healthy, HIV-negative adults who had no recently reported acute infections or vaccinations. Every donor was a Caucasian adult residing in Nashville, Tennessee, USA. For unsorted samples, tens of millions of PBMCs were counted, and genomic DNA was extracted using the QIAamp DNA Blood Mini kit. Blood was collected by leukapheresis, and PBMCs were isolated by Ficoll-Histopaque density gradient centrifugation and then cryopreserved in liquid nitrogen vapor phase.

Recombination connected TRBV5-4 to TRBJ2-7, with the D gene possibly TRBD1 or TRBD2, each one fitting 5 bases. Material: PBMCs. The receptor's source is a woman aged 40 to 50 in good health. Some clones in this sample may be carry-over from other donors' samples. Read as DNA, the sequence is TGTGCCAGCAGCTTGGACAGGAGGTCCTACGAGCAGTACTTC. Protein translation: CASSLDRRSYEQYF. The entire variable domain, with the stretches around the CDR3 drawn from the reference TRBV5-4 and TRBJ2-7 proteins, is ETGVTQSPTHLIKTRGQQVTLRCSSQSGHNTVSWYQQALGQGPQFIFQYYREEENGRGNFPPRFSGLQFPNYSSELNVNALELDDSALYLCASSLDRRSYEQYFGPGTRLTVT.